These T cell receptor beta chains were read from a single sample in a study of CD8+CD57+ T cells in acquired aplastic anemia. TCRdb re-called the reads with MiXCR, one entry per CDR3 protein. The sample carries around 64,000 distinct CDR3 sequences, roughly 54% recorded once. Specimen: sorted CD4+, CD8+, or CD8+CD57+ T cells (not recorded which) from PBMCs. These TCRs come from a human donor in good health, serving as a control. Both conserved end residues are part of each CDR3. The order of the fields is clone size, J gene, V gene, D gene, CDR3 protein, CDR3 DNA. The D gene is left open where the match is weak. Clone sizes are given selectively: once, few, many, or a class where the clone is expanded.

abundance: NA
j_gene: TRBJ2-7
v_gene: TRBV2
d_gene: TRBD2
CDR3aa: CASSAGESYEQYF
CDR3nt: TGTGCCAGCAGCGCGGGAGAGTCCTACGAGCAGTACTTC

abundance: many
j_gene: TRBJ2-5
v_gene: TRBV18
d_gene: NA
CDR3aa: CASSSGQETQYF
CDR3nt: TGTGCCAGCTCAAGTGGGCAAGAGACCCAGTACTTC

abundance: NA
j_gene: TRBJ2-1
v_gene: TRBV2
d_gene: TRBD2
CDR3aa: CASSGGGYNEQFF
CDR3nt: TGTGCCAGCAGTGGGGGAGGGTACAATGAGCAGTTCTTC

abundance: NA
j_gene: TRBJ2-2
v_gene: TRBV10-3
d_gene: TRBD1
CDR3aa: CAARQGGTGGELFF
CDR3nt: TGTGCCGCCCGGCAAGGGGGCACTGGCGGGGAGCTGTTTTTT

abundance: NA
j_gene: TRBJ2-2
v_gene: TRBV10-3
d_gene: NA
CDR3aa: CAIRIDRKNTGELLF
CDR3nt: TGTGCCATCAGAATCGACAGAAAGAACACCGGGGAGCTGTTATTT

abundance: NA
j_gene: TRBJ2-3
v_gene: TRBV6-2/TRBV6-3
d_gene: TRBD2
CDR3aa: CASGVAGADTQYF
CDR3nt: TGTGCCAGCGGGGTAGCGGGGGCAGATACGCAGTATTTT

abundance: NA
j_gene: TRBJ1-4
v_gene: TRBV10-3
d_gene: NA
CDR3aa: CAISGGLSNEKLFF
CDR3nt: TGTGCCATCAGTGGGGGACTGAGCAATGAAAAACTGTTTTTT

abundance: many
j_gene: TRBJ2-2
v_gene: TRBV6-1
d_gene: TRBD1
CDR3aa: CASSWTGVTGELFF
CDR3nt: TGTGCCAGCAGTTGGACAGGGGTAACCGGGGAGCTGTTTTTT

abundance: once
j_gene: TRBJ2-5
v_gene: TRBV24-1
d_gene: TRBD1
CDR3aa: CATSDFGTGGTQYF
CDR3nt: TGTGCCACCAGTGATTTTGGGACAGGCGGGACCCAGTACTTC

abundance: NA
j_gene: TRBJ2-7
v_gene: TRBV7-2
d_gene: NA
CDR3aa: CASSLGGWAPGEQYF
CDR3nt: TGTGCCAGCAGCTTAGGAGGATGGGCCCCTGGGGAGCAGTACTTC

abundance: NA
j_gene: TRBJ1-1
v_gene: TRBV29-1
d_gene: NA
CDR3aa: CSVAGTEAFF
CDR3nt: TGCAGCGTTGCGGGGACTGAAGCTTTCTTT

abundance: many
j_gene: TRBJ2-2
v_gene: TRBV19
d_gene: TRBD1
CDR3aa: CASRPGQGAGELFF
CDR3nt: TGTGCCAGTAGGCCGGGACAGGGGGCCGGGGAGCTGTTTTTT

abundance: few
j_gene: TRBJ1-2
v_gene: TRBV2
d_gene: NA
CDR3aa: CASSGTALNYGYTF
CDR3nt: TGTGCCAGCAGCGGGACGGCCTTAAACTATGGCTACACCTTC

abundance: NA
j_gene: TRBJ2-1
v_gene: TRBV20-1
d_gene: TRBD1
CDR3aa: CSASGSGQGKYNEQFF
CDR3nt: TGCAGTGCTAGCGGTTCCGGACAGGGGAAATACAATGAGCAGTTCTTC

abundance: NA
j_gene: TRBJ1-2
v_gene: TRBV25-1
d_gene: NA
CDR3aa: CASSTLRKGPSGGYTF
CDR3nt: TGTGCCAGCAGTACCCTCAGGAAGGGGCCAAGCGGGGGCTACACCTTC

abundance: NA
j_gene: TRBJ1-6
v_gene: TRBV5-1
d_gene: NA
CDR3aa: CASSATWGSGGSSSLHF
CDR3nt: TGCGCCAGCAGCGCCACATGGGGTTCGGGCGGTAGTTCATCCCTCCACTTT

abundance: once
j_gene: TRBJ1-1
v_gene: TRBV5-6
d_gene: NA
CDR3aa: CASSLMQLNTEAFF
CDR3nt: TGTGCCAGCAGCTTGATGCAACTGAACACTGAAGCTTTCTTT

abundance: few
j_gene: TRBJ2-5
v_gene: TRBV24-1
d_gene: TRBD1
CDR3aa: CATRDRGQETQYF
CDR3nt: TGTGCCACGAGAGACAGGGGTCAAGAGACCCAGTACTTC

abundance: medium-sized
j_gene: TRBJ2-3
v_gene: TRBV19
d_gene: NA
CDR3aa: CASSPRDERLDTQYF
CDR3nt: TGTGCCAGTAGTCCCCGGGACGAGAGACTAGATACGCAGTATTTT

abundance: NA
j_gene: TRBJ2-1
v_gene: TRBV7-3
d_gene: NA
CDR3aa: CASSSPSSYNEQFF
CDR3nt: TGTGCCAGCAGCTCGCCCAGCTCCTACAATGAGCAGTTCTTC

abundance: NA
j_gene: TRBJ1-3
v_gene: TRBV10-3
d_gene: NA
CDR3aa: CAIWGGVASSGNTIYF
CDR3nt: TGTGCCATCTGGGGGGGGGTCGCAAGCTCTGGAAACACCATATATTTT

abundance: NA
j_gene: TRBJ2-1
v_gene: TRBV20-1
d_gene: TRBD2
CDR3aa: CSASAGTSGRTNEQFF
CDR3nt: TGCAGTGCCTCGGCTGGGACTAGCGGGAGAACCAATGAGCAGTTCTTC

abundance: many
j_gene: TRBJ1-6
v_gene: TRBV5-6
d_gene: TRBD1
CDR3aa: CASSGKDRGRSPLHF
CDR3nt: TGTGCCAGCAGCGGTAAAGACAGGGGCCGGTCACCCCTCCACTTT

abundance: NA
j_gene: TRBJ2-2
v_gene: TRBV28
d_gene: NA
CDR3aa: CASSIFGTRTGELFF
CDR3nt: TGTGCCAGTAGTATTTTCGGGACAAGGACCGGGGAGCTGTTTTTT

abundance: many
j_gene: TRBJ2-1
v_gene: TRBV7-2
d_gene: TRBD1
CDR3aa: CASRQTGGSTYNEQFF
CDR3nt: TGTGCCAGCAGACAAACAGGGGGCAGTACCTACAATGAGCAGTTCTTC

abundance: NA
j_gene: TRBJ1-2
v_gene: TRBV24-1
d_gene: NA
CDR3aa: CATSEEGTYGYTF
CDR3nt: TGTGCCACCAGTGAGGAGGGAACCTATGGCTACACCTTC

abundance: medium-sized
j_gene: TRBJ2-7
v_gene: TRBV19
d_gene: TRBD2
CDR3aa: CASNSGGRSYEQYF
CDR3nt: TGTGCCAGCAATAGCGGGGGCCGCTCCTACGAGCAGTACTTC

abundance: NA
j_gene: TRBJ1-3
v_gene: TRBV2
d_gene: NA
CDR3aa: CASSEDPGNTIYF
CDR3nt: TGTGCCAGCAGTGAAGACCCTGGAAACACCATATATTTT

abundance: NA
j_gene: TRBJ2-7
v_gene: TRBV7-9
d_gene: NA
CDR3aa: CASSSLTGFGDEQYF
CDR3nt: TGTGCCAGCAGCTCACTTACAGGTTTTGGGGATGAGCAGTACTTC

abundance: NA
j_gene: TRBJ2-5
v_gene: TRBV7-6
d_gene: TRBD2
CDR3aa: CASSRGASGIAGETQYF
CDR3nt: TGTGCCAGCAGCCGGGGGGCTAGCGGGATAGCCGGAGAGACCCAGTACTTC

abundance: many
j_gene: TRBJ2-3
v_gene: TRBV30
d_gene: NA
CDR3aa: CAWSGVDTQYF
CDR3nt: TGTGCCTGGAGTGGGGTCGATACGCAGTATTTT

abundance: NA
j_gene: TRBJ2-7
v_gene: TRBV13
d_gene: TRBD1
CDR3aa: CASRKQGALYEQYF
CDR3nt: TGTGCCAGCAGAAAACAGGGGGCCCTCTACGAGCAGTACTTC

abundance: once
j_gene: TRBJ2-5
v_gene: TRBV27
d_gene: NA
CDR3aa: CASSLAPPETQYF
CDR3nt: TGTGCCAGCAGTTTGGCCCCCCCGGAGACCCAGTACTTC

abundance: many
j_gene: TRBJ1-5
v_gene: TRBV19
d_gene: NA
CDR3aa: CASISGDSNQPQHF
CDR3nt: TGTGCCAGCATCTCAGGGGACTCCAATCAGCCCCAGCATTTT

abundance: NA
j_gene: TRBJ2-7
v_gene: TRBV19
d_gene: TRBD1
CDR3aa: CASRVGQGAYEQYF
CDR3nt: TGTGCCAGTCGGGTGGGACAGGGAGCCTACGAGCAGTACTTC

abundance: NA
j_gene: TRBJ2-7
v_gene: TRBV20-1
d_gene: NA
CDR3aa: CSASDGPEQYF
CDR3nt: TGCAGTGCTAGTGATGGTCCCGAGCAGTACTTC

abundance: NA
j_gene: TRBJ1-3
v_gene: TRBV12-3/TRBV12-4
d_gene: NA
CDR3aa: CASSLLLGRGNTIYF
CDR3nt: TGTGCCAGCAGTTTACTCTTGGGCAGAGGAAACACCATATATTTT

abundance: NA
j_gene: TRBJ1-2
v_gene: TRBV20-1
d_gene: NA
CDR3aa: CSARPGNFGYTF
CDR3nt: TGCAGTGCTAGACCGGGAAATTTTGGCTACACCTTC

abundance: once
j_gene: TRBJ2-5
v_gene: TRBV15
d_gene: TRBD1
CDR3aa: CATKLTGTETQYF
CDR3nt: TGTGCCACTAAATTGACAGGGACAGAGACCCAGTACTTC

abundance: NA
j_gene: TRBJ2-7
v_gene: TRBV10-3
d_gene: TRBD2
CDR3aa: CATDFRLAGISYEQYF
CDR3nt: TGTGCCACCGACTTCAGGCTAGCGGGGATCTCCTACGAGCAGTACTTC

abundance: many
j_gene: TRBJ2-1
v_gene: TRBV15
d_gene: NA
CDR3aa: CATSRDRIAGNSYNEQFF
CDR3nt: TGTGCCACCAGCAGAGACAGGATTGCGGGGAACTCCTACAATGAGCAGTTCTTC

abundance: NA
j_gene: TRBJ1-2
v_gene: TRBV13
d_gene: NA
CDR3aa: CASSEGRTVNYGYTF
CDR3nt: TGTGCCAGCAGCGAGGGAAGGACTGTGAACTATGGCTACACCTTC

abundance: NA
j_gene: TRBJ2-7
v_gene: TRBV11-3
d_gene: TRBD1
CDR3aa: CASSSGQGSQYEQYF
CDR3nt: TGTGCCAGCAGCTCCGGACAGGGCAGCCAATACGAGCAGTACTTC

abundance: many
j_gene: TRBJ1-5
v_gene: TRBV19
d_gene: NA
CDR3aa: CASSIVGSRDQPQHF
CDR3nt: TGTGCCAGTAGTATCGTTGGTTCAAGGGATCAGCCCCAGCATTTT

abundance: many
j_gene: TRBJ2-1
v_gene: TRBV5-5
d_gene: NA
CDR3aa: CASSFGGSYNEQFF
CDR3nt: TGTGCCAGCAGCTTCGGGGGCTCCTACAATGAGCAGTTCTTC

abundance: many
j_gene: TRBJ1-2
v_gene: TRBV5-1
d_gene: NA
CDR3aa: CASSLGLPGQYGYTF
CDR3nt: TGCGCCAGCAGCTTGGGACTCCCGGGGCAGTATGGCTACACCTTC

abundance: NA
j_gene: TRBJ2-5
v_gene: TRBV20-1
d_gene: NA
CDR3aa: CSARVPGGRETQYF
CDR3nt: TGCAGTGCTAGAGTTCCGGGGGGCCGCGAGACCCAGTACTTC

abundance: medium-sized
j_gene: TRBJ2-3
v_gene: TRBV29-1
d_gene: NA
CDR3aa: CSVDGPGLTTDTQYF
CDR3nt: TGCAGCGTTGACGGGCCGGGACTGACCACAGATACGCAGTATTTT

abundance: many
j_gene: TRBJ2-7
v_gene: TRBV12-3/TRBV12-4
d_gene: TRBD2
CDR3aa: CASSPGLAGGRHFYEQYF
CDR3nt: TGTGCCAGCAGCCCGGGACTAGCGGGAGGCCGTCACTTTTACGAGCAGTACTTC

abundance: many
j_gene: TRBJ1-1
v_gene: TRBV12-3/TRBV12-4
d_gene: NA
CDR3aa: CASSHSGVLAFF
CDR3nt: TGTGCCAGCAGTCACTCGGGGGTTCTCGCTTTCTTT

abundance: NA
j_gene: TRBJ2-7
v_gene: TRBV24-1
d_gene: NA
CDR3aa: CATSDLSGQYF
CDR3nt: TGTGCCACCAGTGATCTGTCCGGGCAGTACTTC